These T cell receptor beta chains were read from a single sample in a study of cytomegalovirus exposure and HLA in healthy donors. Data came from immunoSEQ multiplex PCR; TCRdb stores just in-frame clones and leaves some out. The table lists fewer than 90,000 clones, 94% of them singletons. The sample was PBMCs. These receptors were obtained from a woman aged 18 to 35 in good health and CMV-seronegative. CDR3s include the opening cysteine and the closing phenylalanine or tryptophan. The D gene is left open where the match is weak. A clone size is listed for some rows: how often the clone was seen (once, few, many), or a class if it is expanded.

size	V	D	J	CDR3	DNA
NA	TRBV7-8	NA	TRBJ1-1	CASSRAPPLKGTGLNTEAFF	TGTGCCAGCAGCCGAGCCCCGCCTCTTAAGGGAACGGGGTTGAACACTGAAGCTTTCTTT
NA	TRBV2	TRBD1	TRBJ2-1	CASSGGTGQYSYNEQFF	TGTGCCAGCAGTGGCGGGACAGGCCAATATTCCTACAATGAGCAGTTCTTC
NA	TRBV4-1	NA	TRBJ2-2	CASSPEYGIGELFF	TGCGCCAGCAGCCCCGAATACGGGATCGGGGAGCTGTTTTTT
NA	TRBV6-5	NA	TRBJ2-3	CASSYGRTSTDTQYF	TGTGCCAGCAGTTATGGGCGGACTAGCACAGATACGCAGTATTTT
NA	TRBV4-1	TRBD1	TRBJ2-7	CASSQEAQGAYEQYF	TGCGCCAGCAGCCAGGAGGCGCAGGGGGCCTACGAGCAGTACTTC
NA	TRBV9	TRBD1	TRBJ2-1	CASSVDPPGGALDEQFF	TGTGCCAGCAGCGTAGACCCCCCAGGGGGCGCATTAGATGAGCAGTTCTTC
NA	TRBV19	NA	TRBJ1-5	CASSISRQPQHF	TGTGCCAGTAGTATTAGCAGACAGCCCCAGCATTTT
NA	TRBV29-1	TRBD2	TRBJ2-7	CSVAGTSYEQYF	TGCAGCGTCGCCGGGACTAGCTACGAGCAGTACTTC
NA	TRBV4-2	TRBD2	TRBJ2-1	CASSQDSSGGYNEQFF	TGTGCCAGCAGCCAAGATTCGAGCGGGGGGTACAATGAGCAGTTCTTC
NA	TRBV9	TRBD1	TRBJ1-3	CASSVGSWTGGSGNTIYF	TGTGCCAGCAGCGTCGGTTCGTGGACAGGGGGCTCTGGAAACACCATATATTTT
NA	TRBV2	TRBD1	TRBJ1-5	CASWGQDLGNQPQHF	TGTGCCAGCTGGGGACAGGATTTAGGCAATCAGCCCCAGCATTTT
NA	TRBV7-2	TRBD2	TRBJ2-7	CASSKVKTGLASYEQYF	TGTGCCAGCAGTAAAGTCAAGACAGGACTAGCGAGCTACGAGCAGTACTTC
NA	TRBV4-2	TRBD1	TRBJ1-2	CASSQDRQGTDSHGYTF	TGTGCCAGCAGCCAAGATCGACAGGGTACGGATAGCCATGGCTACACCTTC
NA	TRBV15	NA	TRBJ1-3	CATSRVRGLGNTIYF	TGTGCCACCAGCAGAGTAAGGGGGTTAGGAAACACCATATATTTT
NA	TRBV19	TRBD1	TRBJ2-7	CASSIGTGPYEQYF	TGTGCCAGTAGTATCGGGACAGGGCCCTACGAGCAGTACTTC
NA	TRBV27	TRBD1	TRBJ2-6	CASSFRDSLSGANVLTF	TGTGCCAGCAGTTTTCGGGACAGCCTCTCTGGGGCCAACGTCCTGACTTTC
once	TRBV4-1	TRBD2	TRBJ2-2	CASSQDLGLAGRTGELFF	TGCGCCAGCAGCCAAGATTTGGGGCTAGCGGGAAGGACCGGGGAGCTGTTTTTT
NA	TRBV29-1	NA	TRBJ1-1	CSAGITEAFF	TGCAGCGCAGGAATCACTGAAGCTTTCTTT
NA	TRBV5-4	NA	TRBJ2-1	CASSRVSEDEQFF	TGTGCCAGCAGCCGAGTATCGGAGGATGAGCAGTTCTTC
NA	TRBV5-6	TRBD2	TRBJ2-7	CASSVLGLAVEQYF	TGTGCCAGCAGCGTCCTGGGACTAGCGGTCGAGCAGTACTTC
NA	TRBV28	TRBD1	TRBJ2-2	CASRDRVAGELFF	TGTGCCAGCCGGGACAGGGTGGCCGGGGAGCTGTTTTTT
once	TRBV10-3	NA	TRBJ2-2	CASSTGPHGGYTGELFF	TGTGCCTCCTCGACCGGGCCTCACGGGGGATATACCGGGGAGCTGTTTTTT
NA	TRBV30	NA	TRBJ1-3	CACSQGISGNTIYF	TGTGCCTGCTCTCAGGGGATCTCTGGAAACACCATATATTTT
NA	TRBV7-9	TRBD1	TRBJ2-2	CASSFSRDRATGELFF	TGTGCCAGCAGCTTCAGCCGGGACAGGGCCACCGGGGAGCTGTTTTTT
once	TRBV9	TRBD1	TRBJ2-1	CASSYETPGQGYNEQFF	TGTGCCAGCAGCTACGAAACGCCGGGACAGGGCTACAATGAGCAGTTCTTC
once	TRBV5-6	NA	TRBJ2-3	CASSSGITDTQYF	TGTGCCAGCAGCTCAGGGATCACAGATACGCAGTATTTT
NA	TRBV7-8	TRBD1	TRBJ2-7	CASSGQGTEPYEQYF	TGTGCCAGCAGCGGCCAGGGGACAGAACCTTACGAGCAGTACTTC
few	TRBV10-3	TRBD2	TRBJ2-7	CAISESTSGGYEQYF	TGTGCCATCAGTGAGTCGACTAGCGGGGGGTACGAGCAGTACTTC
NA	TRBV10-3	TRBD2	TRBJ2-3	CAIRVAGGPNTDTQYF	TGTGCCATCAGGGTAGCGGGAGGACCTAACACAGATACGCAGTATTTT
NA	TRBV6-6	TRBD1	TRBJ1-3	CASSTDRDGNTIYF	TGTGCCAGCAGTACCGACAGGGACGGAAACACCATATATTTT
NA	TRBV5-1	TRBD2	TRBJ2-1	CASSLQAGGFYNEQFF	TGCGCCAGCAGTTTACAAGCGGGAGGATTTTACAATGAGCAGTTCTTC
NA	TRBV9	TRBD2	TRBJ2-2	CASSVATPGLAGLGNTGELFF	TGTGCCAGCAGCGTAGCTACGCCGGGACTAGCGGGATTGGGGAACACCGGGGAGCTGTTTTTT
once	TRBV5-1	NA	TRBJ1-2	CASSFSRGSDYGYTF	TGCGCCAGCAGCTTTAGCAGGGGCTCTGACTATGGCTACACCTTC
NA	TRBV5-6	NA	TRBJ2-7	CASGPTYDAYEQYF	TGTGCCAGCGGCCCGACATATGATGCCTACGAGCAGTACTTC
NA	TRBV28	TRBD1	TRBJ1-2	CASSRQGSANYGYTF	TGTGCCAGCAGTCGACAGGGGTCAGCTAACTATGGCTACACCTTC
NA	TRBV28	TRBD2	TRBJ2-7	CASSSSGESSYEQYF	TGTGCCAGCAGTTCTAGCGGGGAGAGCTCCTACGAGCAGTACTTC
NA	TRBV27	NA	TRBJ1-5	CASSLGASGPQHF	TGTGCCAGCAGTTTAGGAGCGAGCGGGCCCCAGCATTTT
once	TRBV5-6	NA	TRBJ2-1	CASSAGYNEQFF	TGTGCCAGCAGCGCAGGATACAATGAGCAGTTCTTC
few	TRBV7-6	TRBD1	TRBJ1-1	CATERYQGASNTEAFF	TGTGCCACTGAACGATACCAGGGGGCATCGAACACTGAAGCTTTCTTT
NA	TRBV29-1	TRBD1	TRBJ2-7	CSVEDRGFPYEQYF	TGCAGCGTTGAAGACAGGGGGTTCCCCTACGAGCAGTACTTC
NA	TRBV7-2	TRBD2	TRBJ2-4	CASSLGLAGVNIQYF	TGTGCCAGCAGCTTAGGACTAGCGGGGGTAAACATTCAGTACTTC
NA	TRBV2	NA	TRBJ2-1	CASSETPPGSAGQNFNEQFF	TGTGCCAGCAGTGAAACCCCCCCTGGATCAGCAGGGCAAAATTTCAATGAGCAGTTCTTC
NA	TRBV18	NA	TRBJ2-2	CASSPDTGELFF	TGTGCCAGCTCACCCGACACCGGGGAGCTGTTTTTT
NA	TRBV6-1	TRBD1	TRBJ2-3	CATTSGTGADTQYF	TGTGCCACCACTTCTGGGACAGGGGCAGATACGCAGTATTTT
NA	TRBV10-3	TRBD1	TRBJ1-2	CAISATGGFGYTF	TGTGCCATCAGTGCTACAGGGGGCTTTGGCTACACCTTC
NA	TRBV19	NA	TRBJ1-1	CASCVSMNTEAFF	TGTGCCAGTTGCGTGTCCATGAACACTGAAGCTTTCTTT
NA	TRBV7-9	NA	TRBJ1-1	CASSPTGMTEAFF	TGTGCCAGCAGCCCCACAGGGATGACTGAAGCTTTCTTT
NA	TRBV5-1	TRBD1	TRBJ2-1	CASSSSGTGGYNEQFF	TGCGCCAGCAGCTCTTCCGGGACAGGGGGGTACAATGAGCAGTTCTTC